A single T cell receptor beta chain is shown here with its context. The target antigen is unknown. The sample originates from a study of identical twins. General observations from the study: Fewer insertions were carried by abundant cord blood beta clonotypes, but none was seen in memory repertoires.

Trimming left V 1 base short and J 4 bases short, with 17 bases between. The CDR3 has 17 residues. The germline V gene has CDR1 LNHNV and CDR2 YYDKDF (reference sequence). One entry per CDR3 protein, called by TCRdb with MiXCR from the 5' RACE reads. The table includes a few hundred thousand distinct CDR3 sequences, over 8.5% detected once. These data were also filed under a second study, of yellow fever vaccine responses in identical twins.

Material for sequencing was PBMCs. The sequence derives from a woman aged 18 to 35 in good health. This chain connects TRBV15 to TRBJ2-1; D could derive from TRBD1 or TRBD2 (5 bases each). CDR3 bases: TGTGCCACCAGCAGAGTACCTGGGACCCAGCAATACAATGAGCAGTTCTTC. Protein: CATSRVPGTQQYNEQFF. The variable domain in full, with the rest retrieved from reference TRBV15 and TRBJ2-1, is DAMVIQNPRYQVTQFGKPVTLSCSQTLNHNVMYWYQQKSSQAPKLLFHYYDKDFNNEADTPDNFQSRRPNTSFCFLDIRSPGLGDTAMYLCATSRVPGTQQYNEQFFGPGTRLTVL.